This is a list of T cell receptor beta chains from one sample in a study of cytomegalovirus exposure and HLA in healthy donors. Data came from immunoSEQ multiplex PCR; TCRdb stores just in-frame clones and leaves some out. The data include 70,000 to 85,000 clones; the top ten clones carry around 7.5%. Sequenced sample: PBMCs. All receptors derive from a female donor in good health and CMV-seropositive. The CDR3 runs from the conserved cysteine through the conserved F or W. A D gene is named only where the DNA matches it firmly.

TRBJ2-3,TRBV29-1,TRBD2,14,CSVRTGGRSDTQYF,TGCAGCGTGCGGACGGGGGGGCGGTCAGATACGCAGTATTTT
TRBJ1-1,TRBV5-1,-,13,CASSFSENTEAFF,TGCGCCAGCAGCTTCTCAGAGAACACTGAAGCTTTCTTT
TRBJ1-2,TRBV5-1,-,14,CASSPTGGGYGYTF,TGCGCCAGCAGCCCGACGGGGGGCGGCTATGGCTACACCTTC
TRBJ2-5,TRBV5-4,-,13,CASSSRDAETQYF,TGTGCCAGCAGCTCTCGGGATGCTGAGACCCAGTACTTC
TRBJ2-1,TRBV11-3,TRBD2,18,CASSSRGLAGVRGNEQFF,TGTGCCAGCAGCTCAAGGGGACTAGCGGGAGTTAGGGGCAATGAGCAGTTCTTC
TRBJ1-1,TRBV18,TRBD1,14,CASSPPTGAREAFF,TGTGCCAGCTCACCTCCAACAGGGGCGAGGGAAGCTTTCTTT
TRBJ1-1,TRBV4-2,-,15,CASSQGGYTRGKAFF,TGTGCCAGCAGCCAAGGAGGTTATACCCGCGGCAAAGCTTTCTTT
TRBJ1-5,TRBV5-1,-,13,CASSLDGVQPQHF,TGCGCCAGCAGCTTGGACGGGGTTCAGCCCCAGCATTTT
TRBJ2-7,TRBV4-1,TRBD2,16,CASSQGASGATYEQYF,TGCGCCAGCAGCCAAGGGGCTAGCGGGGCCACCTACGAGCAGTACTTC
TRBJ1-2,TRBV19,TRBD1,15,CASSIGDSLFYGYTF,TGTGCCAGTAGTATTGGGGACAGTCTATTCTATGGCTACACCTTC
TRBJ2-1,TRBV5-1,TRBD2,16,CASSLEGGRAGNEQFF,TGCGCCAGCAGCTTGGAAGGCGGGAGGGCAGGTAATGAGCAGTTCTTC
TRBJ1-2,TRBV9,TRBD1,16,CASSALGQGRNYGYTF,TGTGCCAGCAGCGCATTGGGACAGGGCCGTAACTATGGCTACACCTTC
TRBJ1-3,TRBV30,TRBD1,15,CAWSRQGTSGNTIYF,TGTGCCTGGAGTCGACAGGGAACTTCTGGAAACACCATATATTTT
TRBJ1-1,TRBV18,-,16,CASSSTVRSLNTEAFF,TGTGCCAGCTCATCAACCGTACGGTCTCTGAACACTGAAGCTTTCTTT
TRBJ2-2,TRBV4-3,-,18,CASSQDIPRTKGAGELFF,TGCGCCAGCAGCCAAGATATTCCCCGAACCAAGGGGGCCGGGGAGCTGTTTTTT
TRBJ2-5,TRBV30,TRBD2,13,CAWSASGVETQYF,TGTGCCTGGAGCGCTAGCGGGGTAGAGACCCAGTACTTC
TRBJ2-7,TRBV6-5,TRBD1,15,CASSYGTGVPYEQYF,TGTGCCAGCAGTTACGGGACAGGGGTCCCCTACGAGCAGTACTTC
TRBJ2-1,TRBV5-4,TRBD2,15,CASSSGGRGHNEQFF,TGTGCCAGCAGCTCTGGCGGGAGAGGACACAATGAGCAGTTCTTC
TRBJ2-1,TRBV30,TRBD1,14,CAWSPGTGTSWQFF,TGTGCCTGGAGCCCCGGGACAGGGACGTCTTGGCAGTTCTTC
TRBJ2-5,TRBV19,TRBD2,15,CASSILAGGDKTQYF,TGTGCCAGTAGTATACTAGCGGGAGGAGATAAGACCCAGTACTTC
TRBJ1-2,TRBV19,-,14,CASSGNRAGYGYTF,TGTGCCAGTAGCGGAAACAGGGCCGGCTATGGCTACACCTTC
TRBJ1-2,TRBV28,-,15,CASSTSDRRGKGYTF,TGTGCCAGCAGTACTTCCGACCGTAGGGGAAAGGGCTACACCTTC
TRBJ2-5,TRBV6-5,-,14,CASSYSGGVETQYF,TGTGCCAGCAGTTACTCGGGGGGAGTGGAGACCCAGTACTTC
TRBJ2-7,TRBV28,-,13,CASSPGAGYEQYF,TGTGCCAGCAGCCCCGGGGCGGGGTACGAGCAGTACTTC
TRBJ2-7,TRBV30,-,12,CAWKQGTYEQYF,TGTGCCTGGAAGCAGGGGACCTACGAGCAGTACTTC
TRBJ1-1,TRBV19,-,14,CASSIQGSIAEAFF,TGTGCCAGTAGTATTCAGGGAAGTATAGCTGAAGCTTTCTTT
TRBJ2-1,TRBV18,TRBD1,14,CASMRDRGDNEQFF,TGTGCCAGCATGCGGGACAGGGGTGACAATGAGCAGTTCTTC
TRBJ1-3,TRBV5-4,-,14,CASSLAGSGNTIYF,TGTGCCAGCAGCTTGGCGGGGTCTGGAAACACCATATATTTT
TRBJ2-2,TRBV7-9,-,13,CASSLSNTGELFF,TGTGCCAGCAGCCTTTCGAACACCGGGGAGCTGTTTTTT
TRBJ2-1,TRBV19,-,15,CASSTVGGSYNEQFF,TGTGCCAGTAGTACAGTAGGGGGCTCCTACAATGAGCAGTTCTTC
TRBJ2-7,TRBV28,TRBD2,16,CASSFSLAGRTYEQYF,TGTGCCAGCAGTTTCTCCTTAGCGGGACGTACCTACGAGCAGTACTTC
TRBJ2-3,TRBV14,-,15,CASSPLGGPTDTQYF,TGTGCCAGCAGCCCGCTGGGGGGGCCGACAGATACGCAGTATTTT
TRBJ2-2,TRBV4-3,TRBD2,18,CASSQDPGLASNTGELFF,TGCGCCAGCAGCCAAGATCCAGGACTAGCGTCGAACACCGGGGAGCTGTTTTTT
TRBJ1-2,TRBV5-1,TRBD1,17,CASSRDGPGQGHGGYTF,TGCGCCAGCAGCAGGGATGGTCCGGGACAGGGGCATGGTGGCTACACCTTC
TRBJ2-7,TRBV7-2,TRBD2,15,CASSFTSGGAYEQYF,TGTGCCAGCAGCTTTACTAGCGGGGGGGCCTACGAGCAGTACTTC
TRBJ2-1,TRBV29-1,TRBD2,15,CSVDVQLAGGSEQFF,TGCAGCGTTGATGTTCAACTAGCGGGAGGTAGTGAGCAGTTCTTC
TRBJ1-6,TRBV5-4,-,15,CASSLGAPGDGPLHF,TGTGCCAGCAGCTTGGGGGCCCCGGGAGACGGACCCCTCCACTTT
TRBJ2-2,TRBV18,-,14,CASSESGEAGELFF,TGTGCCAGCTCAGAGTCAGGGGAAGCCGGGGAGCTGTTTTTT
TRBJ2-1,TRBV2,-,13,CASSERSYNEQFF,TGTGCCAGCAGTGAACGGTCCTACAATGAGCAGTTCTTC
TRBJ2-1,TRBV5-8,TRBD2,16,CASSLAALAGGGEQFF,TGTGCCAGCAGCTTGGCGGCGCTAGCGGGGGGCGGTGAGCAGTTCTTC
TRBJ1-1,TRBV18,-,12,CASSPGAAEAFF,TGTGCCAGCTCACCAGGGGCAGCTGAAGCTTTCTTT
TRBJ2-7,TRBV7-9,TRBD1,14,CASTLGGQGYEQYF,TGTGCCAGCACCCTAGGGGGACAGGGGTACGAGCAGTACTTC
TRBJ2-5,TRBV27,-,12,CASRTAQETQYF,TGTGCCAGCAGGACAGCCCAAGAGACCCAGTACTTC
TRBJ2-6,TRBV2,TRBD2,19,CASSGVGGIVLSGANVLTF,TGTGCCAGCAGTGGAGTGGGGGGGATCGTTTTGTCTGGGGCCAACGTCCTGACTTTC
TRBJ1-4,TRBV19,-,15,CASSIDRATNEKLFF,TGTGCCAGTAGTATAGACCGGGCAACTAATGAAAAACTGTTTTTT
TRBJ2-7,TRBV13,TRBD1,15,CASSWYPGTGPEQYF,TGTGCCAGCAGCTGGTACCCCGGGACAGGACCCGAGCAGTACTTC
TRBJ1-2,TRBV28,-,16,CASSYPPGEGVYGYTF,TGTGCCAGCAGTTATCCCCCCGGGGAGGGAGTATATGGCTACACCTTC
TRBJ1-5,TRBV4-1,-,13,CASSQDISQPQHF,TGCGCCAGCAGCCAAGATATCTCTCAGCCCCAGCATTTT
TRBJ1-1,TRBV18,TRBD1,13,CASSPGTVGEAFF,TGTGCCAGCTCACCCGGGACAGTGGGTGAAGCTTTCTTT
TRBJ2-2,TRBV28,TRBD1,16,CASRPPGTGETGELFF,TGTGCCAGCAGACCCCCCGGGACAGGAGAGACCGGGGAGCTGTTTTTT
TRBJ2-3,TRBV29-1,TRBD2,15,CSGGLAGALTDTQYF,TGCAGCGGGGGGCTAGCGGGAGCCCTCACAGATACGCAGTATTTT
TRBJ2-1,TRBV7-9,TRBD2,14,CASSLASGTNEQFF,TGTGCCAGCAGCTTAGCGAGCGGGACCAATGAGCAGTTCTTC
TRBJ1-1,TRBV10-2,TRBD1,14,CASRFGTGNTEAFF,TGCGCCAGCAGATTCGGGACAGGAAACACTGAGGCTTTCTTT
TRBJ2-7,TRBV25-1,TRBD2,16,CASSPHLVGGSYEQYF,TGTGCCAGCAGTCCCCATCTTGTGGGCGGGAGCTACGAGCAGTACTTC
TRBJ1-1,TRBV20-1,-,11,CSASEGTEAFF,TGCAGTGCTAGTGAGGGCACTGAAGCTTTCTTT